One and the same sample provided the 8 T cell receptor beta chains below, sequenced in a study of blood T cell repertoires in COVID-19. Clones were sequenced by immunoSEQ multiplex PCR, and TCRdb holds only the in-frame ones, with some missing. In the table there are over 50,000 clones, roughly 86% of which are singletons. Sequencing was performed on peripheral blood. These receptors were obtained from a man aged 55 to 70 with acute or convalescent COVID-19.

CDR3 in DNA: TGTGCCAGCAGCTTGTCGACAGGGTTCACCGGGGAGCTGTTTTTT. Encoded protein: CASSLSTGFTGELFF. J is TRBJ2-2 and V is TRBV7-6; 7 bases match TRBD1. J lost 4 bases, V lost 3 bases, and 5 bases had no gene match. Germline CDR1 is SGHVS and CDR2 is FNYEAQ. This CDR3 has 15 residues.

The rearrangement links TRBV2 to TRBJ1-5, with a weak D call TRBD1 (5 bases). Germline-derived CDR1 and CDR2 are SNHLY and FYNNEI. The CDR3 totals 14 residues. The V end lost 4 bases, the J end lost 6 bases, and 13 bases lay between the germline ends. DNA for the CDR3: TGTGCCAGCAGTGCGGGGGGTGGAAGTCAGCCCCAGCATTTT. Its protein product is CASSAGGGSQPQHF.

This chain uses TRBV3-1 (or the pseudogene TRBV3-2) with TRBJ2-1; the match to TRBD2 covers 12 bases. The CDR3 extends over 14 amino acids. After removal of 8 bases from V and 9 bases from J, the junction contained 8 bases not matched to a gene. CDR1 and CDR2 from the germline V gene are LGHDT and YNNKEL (reference sequence). CDR3 amino acids: CASSRLAGESEQFF. The CDR3 DNA reads as TGTGCCAGCTCTCGACTAGCGGGGGAGAGTGAGCAGTTCTTC.

The chain uses TRBV24-1 and TRBJ1-3, with D unresolved. V gave up 9 bases and J gave up 0 bases, with 35 bases separating them. Germline values: CDR1 KGHDR, CDR2 SFDVKD. The CDR3 is made up of 22 amino acids. Here the CDR3 reads CATPEAGAGLTLSENSGNTIYF. The CDR3, as DNA: TGTGCCACCCCAGAGGCGGGAGCGGGATTAACCCTATCTGAAAACTCTGGAAACACCATATATTTT.

J is TRBJ2-1 and V is TRBV10-2, with 7 bases matching TRBD2. Trimming took 3 bases from V and 12 from J; bases not matched to a gene: 17. The CDR3 loop spans 16 amino acids. Germline CDR1 is WSHSY and CDR2 is SAAADI. The CDR3 protein is CASSEMGETSGGGQFF. The CDR3, as DNA: TGCGCCAGCAGTGAAATGGGGGAGACCAGCGGCGGGGGGCAGTTCTTC.

The chain carries TRBV7-2 and TRBJ1-4; 9 bases agree with TRBD1. Germline assignment: CDR1 SGHTA and CDR2 FQGNSA. CDR3 length: 14 amino acids. V gave up 5 bases and J gave up 8 bases; unmatched junction bases: 6. As DNA, the CDR3 is TGTGCCAGCAGCCCGGACAGGGGTACCGAAAAACTGTTTTTT. Residues: CASSPDRGTEKLFF.

In its sample, this clone was seen once. V and J are TRBV2 and TRBJ1-3; the match to TRBD1 covers 8 bases. V was clipped by 2 bases and J by 2 bases; unmatched bases: 5. Germline CDR1 and CDR2: SNHLY and FYNNEI. CDR3 length: 16 amino acids. In DNA form, the CDR3 reads TGTGCCAGCAGTGAACCCGAGACAGGGGCTGGAAACACCATATATTTT. Its protein product is CASSEPETGAGNTIYF.

The genes are TRBV5-1 and TRBJ1-1; 11 bases are shared with TRBD1. The CDR3 consists of 18 residues. Germline CDR1 and CDR2: SGHRS and YFSETQ. Trimming cost V 4 bases and J 0 bases; bases outside gene matches: 11. CDR3 sequence (DNA): TGCGCCAGCAGCCCACGGACAGGGGGCGAGGGTGTGAACACTGAAGCTTTCTTT. It is translated as CASSPRTGGEGVNTEAFF.